Listed below are T cell receptor beta chains from one sample, sequenced in a study of blood T cell repertoires in COVID-19. Clones were read by immunoSEQ multiplex PCR, and TCRdb kept only the in-frame ones, dropping some. The table shows 97,000 or so clones, with about four fifths occurring only once. Sequenced sample: peripheral blood. All receptors derive from a woman older than 75 with active or convalescent COVID-19. Each CDR3 is given with its conserved first and last residue. A D gene is named only where the DNA matches it firmly. Rows give clone size only sometimes, using once, few, many, or a class for an expanded clone.

clone_size	v_call	d_call	j_call	cdr3_aa	cdr3_nt
.	TRBV2	TRBD2	TRBJ2-7	CASSSGTSGSSYEQYF	TGTGCCAGCAGTTCGGGGACTAGCGGGAGCTCGTACGAGCAGTACTTC
.	TRBV5-1	.	TRBJ1-1	CASSLEAGVGTEAFF	TGTGCCAGCAGCTTGGAGGCAGGGGTGGGCACTGAAGCTTTCTTT
.	TRBV29-1	.	TRBJ2-1	CSARPLGNEQFF	TGCAGCGCAAGACCACTAGGGAATGAGCAGTTCTTC
once	TRBV23-1	TRBD1	TRBJ1-5	CASSQKDRVKESNQPQHF	TGCGCCAGCAGTCAAAAGGACAGGGTTAAAGAGAGCAATCAGCCCCAGCATTTT
.	TRBV29-1	.	TRBJ1-1	CSVGLLGVGITEAFF	TGCAGCGTCGGACTCCTCGGGGTTGGTATCACTGAAGCTTTCTTT
.	TRBV7-9	TRBD2	TRBJ2-1	CASSLVAGAYNEQFF	TGTGCCAGCAGCTTAGTAGCGGGAGCGTACAATGAGCAGTTCTTC
once	TRBV10-3	.	TRBJ1-4	CAISESEAKLFF	TGTGCCATCAGTGAGTCAGAGGCGAAACTGTTTTTT
.	TRBV7-2	.	TRBJ1-6	CASSWGVNSPLHF	TGTGCCAGCAGCTGGGGGGTTAATTCACCCCTCCACTTT
.	TRBV12-5	.	TRBJ2-1	CASGHGALGGEQFF	TGTGCTAGTGGCCATGGGGCCCTGGGAGGTGAGCAGTTCTTC
.	TRBV18	TRBD2	TRBJ2-1	CASSQGLAGADEQFF	TGTGCCAGCTCGCAGGGACTAGCGGGAGCGGATGAGCAGTTCTTC
.	TRBV6-5	TRBD1	TRBJ2-3	CASKQTGGVTDTQYF	TGTGCCAGCAAGCAAACAGGGGGAGTGACAGATACGCAGTATTTT
once	TRBV2	.	TRBJ1-3	CASSITGSGNTIYF	TGTGCCAGCAGTATAACAGGGTCTGGAAACACCATATATTTT
.	TRBV27	TRBD1	TRBJ2-7	CASSFHRGDEQYF	TGTGCCAGCAGTTTCCACAGGGGAGACGAGCAGTACTTC
.	TRBV27	TRBD1	TRBJ1-4	CASRDRDRGLKLFF	TGTGCCAGCAGAGACCGGGACAGGGGGTTGAAACTGTTTTTT
.	TRBV19	.	TRBJ2-7	CASSIAGGGEQYF	TGTGCCAGTAGTATAGCCGGGGGAGGAGAGCAGTACTTC
.	TRBV3-1/TRBV3-2	.	TRBJ2-3	CASSLAAHTDTQYF	TGTGCCAGCAGCCTAGCGGCCCACACAGATACGCAGTATTTT
.	TRBV29-1	.	TRBJ1-2	CSAHSNYGYTF	TGCAGCGCCCACAGCAACTATGGCTACACCTTC
.	TRBV6-1	TRBD1	TRBJ1-1	CASSDWGQSRAFF	TGTGCCAGCAGTGATTGGGGACAGTCGCGAGCTTTCTTT
.	TRBV5-1	.	TRBJ2-3	CASSLAGHNTDTQYF	TGCGCCAGCAGCTTGGCTGGACATAACACAGATACGCAGTATTTT
.	TRBV2	.	TRBJ1-1	CASILQGNTEAFF	TGTGCCAGCATCCTACAGGGGAACACTGAAGCTTTCTTT
.	TRBV5-6	.	TRBJ2-5	CASSFYETQYF	TGTGCCAGCAGCTTTTATGAGACCCAGTACTTC
.	TRBV6-5	.	TRBJ1-1	CASSYVGRRNTEAFF	TGTGCCAGCAGTTACGTGGGGCGGAGGAACACTGAAGCTTTCTTT
few	TRBV28	.	TRBJ1-1	CASRGRNEAFF	TGTGCCAGTAGGGGTCGCAATGAAGCTTTCTTT
.	TRBV28	TRBD1	TRBJ2-3	CASSLTGATDTQYF	TGTGCCAGCAGTTTGACAGGGGCCACAGATACGCAGTATTTT
.	TRBV12-3/TRBV12-4	TRBD1	TRBJ2-1	CASSRDSYNEQFF	TGTGCCAGCTCACGGGACAGTTACAATGAGCAGTTCTTC
.	TRBV5-5	TRBD1	TRBJ2-2	CASSFQGAVGELFF	TGTGCCAGCAGCTTCCAGGGGGCCGTCGGGGAGCTGTTTTTT
.	TRBV19	.	TRBJ2-7	CASSIATGGTYEQYF	TGTGCCAGTAGTATCGCAACCGGTGGGACATACGAGCAGTACTTC
.	TRBV5-1	TRBD2	TRBJ2-1	CASSQTTSGSFNEQFF	TGCGCCAGCAGTCAGACCACTAGCGGGAGTTTCAATGAGCAGTTCTTC
.	TRBV28	.	TRBJ1-6	CASRASPSPLHF	TGTGCCAGCAGGGCCTCCCCCTCACCCCTCCACTTT
many	TRBV6-5	.	TRBJ1-6	CASSPGGRGSPLHF	TGTGCCAGCAGTCCGGGGGGGAGGGGTTCACCCCTCCACTTT
.	TRBV5-1	.	TRBJ1-2	CASSSAIIANYGYTF	TGCGCCAGCAGTTCCGCTATAATAGCTAACTATGGCTACACCTTC
.	TRBV15	.	TRBJ1-1	CATSRDLQGNTEAFF	TGTGCCACCAGCAGAGATCTACAGGGGAACACTGAAGCTTTCTTT
.	TRBV5-6	TRBD2	TRBJ2-3	CASGPPGTSGMGTQYF	TGTGCTAGTGGACCTCCCGGGACTAGCGGGATGGGGACGCAGTATTTT
.	TRBV6-5	TRBD1	TRBJ1-1	CASRTGTAWTEAFF	TGTGCCAGCAGGACCGGGACAGCGTGGACTGAAGCTTTCTTT
.	TRBV11-2	TRBD2	TRBJ2-7	CASSRGLAGGLMNEQYF	TGTGCCAGCAGCCGCGGACTAGCGGGAGGGCTTATGAACGAGCAGTACTTC
few	TRBV12-3/TRBV12-4	.	TRBJ1-1	CASSWTGDEAFF	TGTGCCAGCAGCTGGACGGGGGATGAAGCTTTCTTT
.	TRBV5-1	TRBD2	TRBJ2-3	CASSPPGTSGTDTQYF	TGCGCCAGCAGCCCCCCCGGGACTAGCGGCACAGATACGCAGTATTTT
.	TRBV11-1	TRBD1	TRBJ2-7	CASSYGTGDYEQYF	TGTGCCAGCAGCTATGGGACAGGGGACTACGAGCAGTACTTC
few	TRBV5-1	TRBD2	TRBJ2-2	CASSGGRSTGELFF	TGCGCCAGCAGTGGCGGGAGAAGCACCGGGGAGCTGTTTTTT
.	TRBV3-1/TRBV3-2	TRBD1	TRBJ2-7	CASSQDGVGDRGHEQYF	TGTGCCAGCAGCCAAGATGGTGTTGGGGACAGGGGCCACGAGCAGTACTTC
.	TRBV15	.	TRBJ1-1	CATSRRNTEAFF	TGTGCCACCAGCAGGAGAAACACTGAAGCTTTCTTT
.	TRBV18	.	TRBJ2-3	CASSPMGGVRDTQYF	TGTGCCAGCTCACCGATGGGGGGAGTGCGAGATACGCAGTATTTT
.	TRBV7-6	TRBD1	TRBJ2-5	CASSAGTGRDETQYF	TGTGCCAGCAGCGCCGGGACAGGGAGGGATGAGACCCAGTACTTC
.	TRBV5-1	TRBD2	TRBJ2-7	CASSSRLAGGPEQYF	TGCGCCAGCAGCTCGAGACTAGCGGGAGGGCCCGAGCAGTACTTC
.	TRBV7-9	.	TRBJ2-1	CASSLTGYNEQFF	TGTGCCAGCAGCTTAACGGGATACAATGAGCAGTTCTTC
.	TRBV7-2	.	TRBJ2-7	CASSLGGLVGEQYF	TGTGCCAGCAGCTTAGGGGGGCTAGTTGGGGAGCAGTACTTC
.	TRBV20-1	TRBD1	TRBJ2-7	CSASERTGLPYEQYF	TGCAGTGCTAGTGAAAGGACAGGCCTTCCTTACGAGCAGTACTTC
once	TRBV5-1	TRBD2	TRBJ2-7	CASSYSLAGESDEQYF	TGCGCCAGCAGCTATTCTCTAGCGGGAGAATCGGACGAGCAGTACTTC
.	TRBV29-1	TRBD2	TRBJ2-3	CSVRGLAGITDTQYF	TGCAGCGTACGAGGACTAGCGGGAATCACAGATACGCAGTATTTT
.	TRBV18	.	TRBJ1-1	CASSPTVGANTEAFF	TGTGCCAGCTCACCAACCGTAGGGGCGAACACTGAAGCTTTCTTT
few	TRBV7-9	.	TRBJ2-1	CASSRDSYEQFF	TGTGCCAGCAGTCGGGACTCATATGAGCAGTTCTTC
few	TRBV2	.	TRBJ2-1	CASSVTGSVQFF	TGTGCCAGCAGTGTGACAGGATCTGTTCAGTTCTTC
.	TRBV5-4	.	TRBJ2-1	CASSSRAGSSTNEQFF	TGTGCCAGCAGCTCCCGGGCGGGATCCTCCACCAATGAGCAGTTCTTC
.	TRBV9	TRBD2	TRBJ2-3	CASSVVPSGSTDTQYF	TGTGCCAGCAGCGTAGTGCCTAGCGGAAGCACAGATACGCAGTATTTT
.	TRBV11-3	.	TRBJ2-3	CASSYNSLSDTQYF	TGTGCCAGCAGCTATAATAGCCTGTCAGATACGCAGTATTTT
.	TRBV28	.	TRBJ2-3	CASSPRGRGTDTQYF	TGTGCCAGCAGTCCCCGAGGGCGGGGCACAGATACGCAGTATTTT
.	TRBV7-3	TRBD2	TRBJ2-2	CASSRSGTSGPPPNTGELFF	TGTGCCAGCAGCCGATCCGGGACTAGCGGGCCCCCACCGAACACCGGGGAGCTGTTTTTT
.	TRBV10-3	.	TRBJ2-2	CAISEGGGPGELFF	TGTGCCATCAGTGAAGGGGGGGGCCCCGGGGAGCTGTTTTTT
.	TRBV6-6	TRBD1	TRBJ1-1	CASSYSGTGGPEAFF	TGTGCCAGCAGTTACTCAGGGACAGGGGGCCCTGAAGCTTTCTTT
.	TRBV11-2	TRBD2	TRBJ2-1	CASSFSGEYNEQFF	TGTGCCAGCAGCTTCAGCGGGGAGTACAATGAGCAGTTCTTC